Below are 16 T cell receptor beta chains sequenced from a single sample in a study of blood T cell repertoires in COVID-19. Assay used: immunoSEQ multiplex PCR; TCRdb lists only in-frame clones, some missing. This sample yields around 72,000 clones, of which roughly 85% are seen a single time; approximately 1.7% belongs to the top ten. The specimen sequenced was peripheral blood. The source is a woman aged 60-70 years with acute or convalescent COVID-19.

The chain uses TRBV15 and TRBJ1-6; weak D call: TRBD1 (6 bases). V was shortened by 3 bases and J by 0 bases, with 9 bases between the two germline ends. Germline CDR1 LNHNV, CDR2 YYDKDF (reference sequence). CDR3 length equals 16 residues. CDR3: CATSSDRSSYNSPLHF. The CDR3 DNA is TGTGCCACCAGCAGCGACAGGAGCTCCTATAATTCACCCCTCCACTTT.

This chain connects TRBV2 to TRBJ2-3; 9 bases agree with TRBD2. Germline trimming cut 6 bases from V and 3 bases from J; bases unmatched to any gene: 4. CDR1 and CDR2 (germline): SNHLY, FYNNEI. This CDR3 has 14 residues. For the CDR3, the DNA is TGTGCCAGCAGGCCGGGACTAGCAACAGATACGCAGTATTTT. Its protein product is CASRPGLATDTQYF.

V usage is TRBV2 and J usage is TRBJ2-7; D is possibly TRBD1 (6 bases). From germline, CDR1 is SNHLY and CDR2 FYNNEI. This CDR3 region has 13 residues. Between the trimmed V and J ends, which lost 4 bases and 3 bases, there was a span of 10 bases. Here the CDR3 DNA reads TGTGCCAGCAGTGCGGTCAGGGGCTACGAGCAGTACTTC. Translation gives CASSAVRGYEQYF.

CDR3 amino acids: CATSDAGLAGGWDTQYF. The CDR3 DNA sequence: TGTGCCACCAGTGATGCGGGACTAGCGGGGGGCTGGGATACGCAGTATTTT. The rearrangement uses TRBV24-1 and TRBJ2-3, with 15 bases matching TRBD2. Per germline, CDR1 KGHDR and CDR2 SFDVKD. The CDR3 length is 17 residues. Trimming took 3 bases from V and 6 from J; bases not matched to a gene: 6.

This chain uses TRBV7-3 with TRBJ2-7, with 15 bases aligning to TRBD2. The germline V gene has CDR1 SGHTA and CDR2 FQGTGA. J was trimmed by 4 bases and V by 5 bases; bases with no gene match: 9. The CDR3 length is 17 residues. As DNA, the CDR3 is TGTGCCAGCAGCGCCCGGACTAGCGGGAGGGCCATTTACGAGCAGTACTTC. Translated: CASSARTSGRAIYEQYF.

This chain joins TRBV3-1 (or the pseudogene TRBV3-2) and TRBJ1-5; 7 nucleotides agree with TRBD1. The CDR3 contains 15 residues. The trim removed 0 bases at V and 5 bases at J, leaving 4 bases unmatched. The germline CDR1 and CDR2 sequences are LGHDT and YNNKEL (reference sequence). In nucleotides, the CDR3 is TGTGCCAGCAGCCAAGATACAGGGGTGTATCAGCCCCAGCATTTT. Amino acid sequence: CASSQDTGVYQPQHF.

This rearrangement joins TRBV7-2 to TRBJ2-4; D is perhaps TRBD1 (6 bases). The CDR3 totals 16 residues. Germline V gene data show CDR1 as SGHTA and CDR2 as FQGNSA. Trimming shortened V by 5 bases and J by 6 bases, and 20 bases separated the two germline ends. Written as DNA, the CDR3 is TGTGCCAGCAGCCCCTCCTCGGGGACATTGAGAAACATTCAGTACTTC. It translates to CASSPSSGTLRNIQYF.

The chain employs TRBV6-5 and TRBJ1-4; TRBD1 agrees at 9 bases. This CDR3 has 15 amino acids. In germline, CDR1 is MNHEY, CDR2 SVGAGI. Trimming cost V 5 bases and J 8 bases; bases outside gene matches: 9. The CDR3: CASSRSDRGREKLFF. Written as DNA, the CDR3 is TGTGCCAGCAGTCGCTCGGACAGGGGAAGGGAAAAACTGTTTTTT.

Only a few counts were recorded for this clone. This rearrangement joins TRBV7-9 to TRBJ2-1; 8 positions match TRBD2. The V and J ends lost 4 bases and 3 bases, in that order; junction bases with no gene match: 14. CDR1 is SEHNR and CDR2 is FQNEAQ in the germline V gene (reference sequence). This CDR3 is 18 amino acids long. The CDR3 DNA reads as TGTGCCAGCAGCTCCACCTCCGGACGGGGGGGGCTCTACAATGAGCAGTTCTTC. Residues: CASSSTSGRGGLYNEQFF.

The chain links TRBV30 to TRBJ2-7, with no clear D. The CDR3 length is 13 residues. Deletions cut 3 bases from V and 3 bases from J, with 12 bases between. From germline, CDR1 is GTSNPN and CDR2 SVGIG (reference sequence). DNA of the CDR3: TGTGCCTGGAGCCGACTGAAAAACTACGAGCAGTACTTC. The encoded protein is CAWSRLKNYEQYF.

The chain carries TRBV5-1 and TRBJ2-1; possible D gene TRBD1, 6 bases. Germline values: CDR1 SGHRS, CDR2 YFSETQ. V was cut by 1 base and J by 2 bases, with 7 bases left in between. The CDR3 length is 14 residues. CDR3 sequence: CASSLQGPYNEQFF. CDR3 bases: TGCGCCAGCAGCTTGCAGGGGCCCTACAATGAGCAGTTCTTC.

This chain connects TRBV2 to TRBJ1-5; 7 bases line up with TRBD1. The CDR3 contains 14 residues. Unmatched junction bases numbered 4, after V lost 7 bases and J lost 1 base. Looked up from germline, CDR1 is SNHLY and CDR2 is FYNNEI. The CDR3 here is CASKGQSSNQPQHF. CDR3 nucleotide sequence: TGTGCCAGCAAGGGACAGTCAAGCAATCAGCCCCAGCATTTT.

The chain is built from TRBV6-5 and TRBJ1-2; D is ambiguous. The CDR3 spans 12 residues. V shed 5 bases and J shed 8 bases, with 12 bases lying between them. Germline V gives CDR1 MNHEY, CDR2 SVGAGI. The CDR3: CASSTQRSGYTF. The CDR3 DNA reads as TGTGCCAGCAGTACCCAAAGAAGCGGCTACACCTTC.

In its sample, this clone was seen once. The rearrangement joins TRBV18 to TRBJ2-1; 7 bases map to TRBD2. V gave up 3 bases and J gave up 9 bases; unmatched junction bases: 11. The CDR3 loop spans 15 amino acids. Germline CDR1 KGHSH, CDR2 LQKENI. Here the CDR3 reads CASSPGVAGLGEQFF. The CDR3 DNA reads TGTGCCAGCTCACCGGGCGTAGCGGGCTTGGGTGAGCAGTTCTTC.

This chain connects TRBV5-1 to TRBJ2-1; the D is unclear. Germline-derived CDR1 and CDR2 are SGHRS and YFSETQ. This CDR3 is built from 14 residues. V was trimmed by 7 bases and J by 5 bases, leaving 16 bases between them. The CDR3 sequence: CASRRLGIDNEQFF. CDR3 sequence (DNA): TGCGCCAGCCGTCGTCTAGGAATAGACAATGAGCAGTTCTTC.

The sample holds many counts of this clone. The CDR3 nucleotides read TGTGCCAGCAGCCCGGGGACAGGGGCCCCCTATGGCTACACCTTC. Its protein product is CASSPGTGAPYGYTF. The chain has TRBV3-1 (or the pseudogene TRBV3-2) and TRBJ1-2; TRBD1 matches at 10 bases. V gave up 4 bases and J gave up 4 bases; unmatched junction bases: 6. The germline gives CDR1 LGHDT, CDR2 YNNKEL (reference sequence). The CDR3 sequence is 15 residues long.